The sequence of this T cell receptor beta chain was determined in a study of T cells after yellow fever vaccination. Trimming removed 5 bases at V and 6 bases at J, with 13 bases between. This CDR3 spans 14 amino acids. Looked up from germline, CDR1 is LNHNV and CDR2 is YYDKDF (reference sequence). In TCRdb, the 5' RACE reads were re-called with MiXCR into one record per CDR3 protein. The data show 350,000 to 550,000 distinct CDR3 sequences, around 19% seen once. There are a few counts of this clonotype. The material was PBMCs, obtained before the yellow fever booster vaccination. The chain combines TRBV15 with TRBJ2-2, with D possibly being TRBD1 (6 bases). The TCR was taken from a man aged 18 to 30 who received the YFV17D yellow fever vaccine. The CDR3 DNA follows: TGTGCCACCAGCGCCCAACAGGGAGCCGGGGAGCTGTTTTTT. Translating it yields CATSAQQGAGELFF.